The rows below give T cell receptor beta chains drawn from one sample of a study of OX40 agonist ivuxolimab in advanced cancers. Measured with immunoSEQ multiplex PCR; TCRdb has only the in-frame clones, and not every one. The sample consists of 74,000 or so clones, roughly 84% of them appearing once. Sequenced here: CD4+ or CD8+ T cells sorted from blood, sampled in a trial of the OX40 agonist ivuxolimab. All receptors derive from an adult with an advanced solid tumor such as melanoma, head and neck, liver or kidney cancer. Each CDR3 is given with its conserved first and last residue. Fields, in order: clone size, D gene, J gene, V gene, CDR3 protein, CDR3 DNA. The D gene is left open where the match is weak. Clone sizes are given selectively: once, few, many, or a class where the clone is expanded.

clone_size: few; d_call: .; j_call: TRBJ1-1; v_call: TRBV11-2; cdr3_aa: CASTEMGVFTEAFF; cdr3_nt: TGTGCCAGCACCGAGATGGGGGTTTTCACTGAAGCTTTCTTT
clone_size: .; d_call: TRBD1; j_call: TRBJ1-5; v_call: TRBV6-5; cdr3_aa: CASSYRGQDQPQHF; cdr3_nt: TGTGCCAGCAGTTACAGGGGACAGGATCAGCCCCAGCATTTT
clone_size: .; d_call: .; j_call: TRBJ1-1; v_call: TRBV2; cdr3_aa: CASSENGENTEAFF; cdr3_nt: TGTGCCAGCAGTGAAAACGGAGAGAACACTGAAGCTTTCTTT
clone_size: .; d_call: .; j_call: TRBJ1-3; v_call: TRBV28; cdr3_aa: CASRLNGNTIYF; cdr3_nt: TGTGCCAGCCGGTTAAACGGAAACACCATATATTTT
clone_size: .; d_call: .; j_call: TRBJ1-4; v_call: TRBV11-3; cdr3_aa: CASSSRQTEKLFF; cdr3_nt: TGTGCCAGCAGCTCTAGACAGACTGAAAAACTGTTTTTT
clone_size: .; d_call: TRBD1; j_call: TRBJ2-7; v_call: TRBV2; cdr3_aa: CASSATGGSEQYF; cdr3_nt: TGTGCCAGCAGTGCGACAGGGGGCAGCGAGCAGTACTTC
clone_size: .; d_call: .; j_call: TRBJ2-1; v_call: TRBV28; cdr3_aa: CASSPLEGEQFF; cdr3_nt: TGTGCCAGCAGCCCCCTCGAGGGTGAGCAGTTCTTC
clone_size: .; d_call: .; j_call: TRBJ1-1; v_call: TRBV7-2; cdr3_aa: CASSLVGGPEAFF; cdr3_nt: TGTGCCAGCAGCTTAGTGGGGGGGCCGGAAGCTTTCTTT
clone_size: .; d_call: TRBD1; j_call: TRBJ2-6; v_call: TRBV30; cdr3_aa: CAWSARRDRVYGANVLTF; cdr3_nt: TGTGCCTGGAGCGCTCGGCGGGACAGGGTTTATGGGGCCAACGTCCTGACTTTC
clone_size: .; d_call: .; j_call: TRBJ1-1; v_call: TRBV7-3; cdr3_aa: CASSWTANTEAFF; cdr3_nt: TGTGCCAGCAGCTGGACAGCTAACACTGAAGCTTTCTTT
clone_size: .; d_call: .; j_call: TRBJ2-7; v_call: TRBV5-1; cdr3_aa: CASSLQGPASEQYF; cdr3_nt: TGCGCCAGCAGCCTCCAAGGCCCGGCGAGCGAGCAGTACTTC
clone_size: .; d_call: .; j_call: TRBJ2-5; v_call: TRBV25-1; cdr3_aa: CASSDESLGGWETQYF; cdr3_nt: TGTGCCAGCAGTGACGAGTCCCTAGGCGGGTGGGAGACCCAGTACTTC
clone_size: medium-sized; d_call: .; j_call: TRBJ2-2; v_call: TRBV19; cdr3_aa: CASSIDGAGELFF; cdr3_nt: TGTGCCAGTAGTATAGACGGCGCCGGGGAGCTGTTTTTT
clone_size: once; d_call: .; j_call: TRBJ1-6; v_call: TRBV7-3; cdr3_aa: CASSLTRGDPASSPLHF; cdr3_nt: TGTGCCAGCAGCTTAACCAGGGGAGACCCAGCGAGTTCACCCCTCCACTTT
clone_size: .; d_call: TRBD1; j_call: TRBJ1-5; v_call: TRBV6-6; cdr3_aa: CASSSGTGYSNQPQHF; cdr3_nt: TGTGCCAGCAGTTCCGGGACAGGCTATAGCAATCAGCCCCAGCATTTT
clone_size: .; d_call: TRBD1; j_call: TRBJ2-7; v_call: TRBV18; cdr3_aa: CASSPTTGGSSYEQYF; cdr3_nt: TGTGCCAGCTCACCCACGACAGGGGGCAGTAGCTACGAGCAGTACTTC
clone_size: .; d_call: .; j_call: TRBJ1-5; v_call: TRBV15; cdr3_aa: CATSREGGNQPQHF; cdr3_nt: TGTGCCACCAGCAGAGAGGGGGGAAATCAGCCCCAGCATTTT
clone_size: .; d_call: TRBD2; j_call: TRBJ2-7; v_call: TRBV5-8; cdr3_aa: CASSLGTSGAYEQYF; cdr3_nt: TGTGCCAGCAGCTTGGGGACTAGCGGAGCCTACGAGCAGTACTTC
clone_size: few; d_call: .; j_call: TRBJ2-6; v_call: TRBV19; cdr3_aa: CASQNQNSGANVLTF; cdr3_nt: TGTGCCAGTCAAAACCAAAACTCTGGGGCCAACGTCCTGACTTTC
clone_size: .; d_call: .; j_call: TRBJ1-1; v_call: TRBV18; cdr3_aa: CASSPGWDTEAFF; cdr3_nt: TGTGCCAGCTCTCCAGGGTGGGACACTGAAGCTTTCTTT
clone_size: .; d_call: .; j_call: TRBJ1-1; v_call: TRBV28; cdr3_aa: CASSLEGEAFF; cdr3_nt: TGTGCCAGCAGTTTAGAGGGTGAAGCTTTCTTT
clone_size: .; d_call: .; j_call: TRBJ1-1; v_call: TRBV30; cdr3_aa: CVWGIRRVTEAFF; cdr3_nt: TGTGTCTGGGGAATCAGGAGGGTCACTGAAGCTTTCTTT
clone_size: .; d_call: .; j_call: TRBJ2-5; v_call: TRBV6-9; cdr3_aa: CASSYRGLGETQYF; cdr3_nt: TGTGCCAGCAGTTATCGCGGGTTGGGAGAGACCCAGTACTTC
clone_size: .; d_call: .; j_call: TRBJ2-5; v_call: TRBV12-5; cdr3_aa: CASAREKGAQYF; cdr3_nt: TGTGCTAGTGCTCGGGAAAAGGGGGCCCAGTACTTC
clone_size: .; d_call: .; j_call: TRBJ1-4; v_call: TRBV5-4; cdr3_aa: CASSLGLVANEKLFF; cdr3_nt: TGTGCCAGCAGCTTGGGCCTCGTGGCTAATGAAAAACTGTTTTTT
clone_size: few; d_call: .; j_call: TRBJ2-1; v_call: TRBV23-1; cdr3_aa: CASSQRGDEQFF; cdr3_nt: TGCGCCAGCAGTCAAAGGGGGGATGAGCAGTTCTTC
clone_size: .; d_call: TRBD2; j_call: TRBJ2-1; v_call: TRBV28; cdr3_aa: CASSSWTSGRNVEQFF; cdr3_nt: TGTGCCAGCAGTTCCTGGACTAGCGGGAGGAATGTTGAGCAGTTCTTC
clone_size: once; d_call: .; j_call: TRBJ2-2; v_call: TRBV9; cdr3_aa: CASSAHEVAGELFF; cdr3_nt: TGTGCCAGCAGCGCCCACGAGGTCGCCGGGGAGCTGTTTTTT
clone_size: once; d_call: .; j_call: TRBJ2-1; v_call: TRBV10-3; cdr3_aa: CAISVGTPSYNEQFF; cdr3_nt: TGTGCCATCAGTGTTGGGACGCCGTCCTACAATGAGCAGTTCTTC
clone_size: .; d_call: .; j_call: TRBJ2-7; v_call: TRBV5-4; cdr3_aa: CASSLEGRWPEQYF; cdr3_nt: TGTGCCAGCAGCTTGGAGGGACGCTGGCCGGAGCAGTACTTC
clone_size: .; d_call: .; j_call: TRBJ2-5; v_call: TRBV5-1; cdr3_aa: CASSKSSGDQETQYF; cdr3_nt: TGCGCCAGCAGTAAAAGCTCAGGGGACCAAGAGACCCAGTACTTC
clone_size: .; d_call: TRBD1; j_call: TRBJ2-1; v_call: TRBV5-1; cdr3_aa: CASSPGTGIRNEQFF; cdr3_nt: TGCGCCAGCAGCCCGGGGACAGGGATCCGCAATGAGCAGTTCTTC
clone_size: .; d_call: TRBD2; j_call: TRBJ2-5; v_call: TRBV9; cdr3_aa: CASSRRGERQETQYF; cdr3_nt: TGTGCCAGCAGCCGGCGGGGGGAGAGACAAGAGACCCAGTACTTC
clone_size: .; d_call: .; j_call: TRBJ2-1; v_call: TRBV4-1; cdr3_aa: CASSKSRDEQFF; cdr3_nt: TGCGCCAGCAGCAAAAGCAGGGATGAGCAGTTCTTC
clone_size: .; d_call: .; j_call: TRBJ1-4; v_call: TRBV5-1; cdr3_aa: CASSAREGSEKLFF; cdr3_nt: TGCGCCAGCAGCGCCCGGGAAGGTAGTGAAAAACTGTTTTTT
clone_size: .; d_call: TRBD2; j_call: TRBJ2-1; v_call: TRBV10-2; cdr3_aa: CASQLAGVNNEQFF; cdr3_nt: TGCGCCAGTCAACTAGCGGGAGTAAACAATGAGCAGTTCTTC
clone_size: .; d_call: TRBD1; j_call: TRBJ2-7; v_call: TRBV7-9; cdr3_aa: CASSHGQESYEQYF; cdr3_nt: TGTGCCAGCAGCCATGGACAGGAATCCTACGAGCAGTACTTC
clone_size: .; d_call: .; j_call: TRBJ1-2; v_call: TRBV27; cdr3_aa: CASSLSEGSGYTF; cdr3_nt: TGTGCCAGCAGTTTATCGGAGGGTAGTGGCTACACCTTC
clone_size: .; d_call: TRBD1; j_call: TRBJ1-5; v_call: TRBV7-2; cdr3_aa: CASSSGQGQNQPQHF; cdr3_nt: TGTGCCAGCAGCTCGGGACAGGGGCAAAATCAGCCCCAGCATTTT
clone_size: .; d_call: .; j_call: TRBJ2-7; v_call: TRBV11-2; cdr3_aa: CASSLDRESPYEQYF; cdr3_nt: TGTGCCAGCAGCTTAGATCGGGAGTCCCCCTACGAGCAGTACTTC
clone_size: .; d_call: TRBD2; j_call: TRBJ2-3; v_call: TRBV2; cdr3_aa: CASSPSGVVFDTQYF; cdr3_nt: TGTGCCAGCAGCCCAAGCGGGGTCGTTTTTGATACGCAGTATTTT
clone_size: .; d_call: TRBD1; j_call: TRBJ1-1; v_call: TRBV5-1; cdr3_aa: CASSWGQGVNTEAFF; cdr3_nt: TGCGCCAGCAGCTGGGGACAGGGAGTGAACACTGAAGCTTTCTTT
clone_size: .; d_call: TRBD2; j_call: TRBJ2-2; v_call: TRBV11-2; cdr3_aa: CASRKRLAGVRRGTGELFF; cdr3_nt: TGTGCCAGCAGAAAACGACTAGCGGGAGTTCGTCGTGGCACCGGGGAGCTGTTTTTT
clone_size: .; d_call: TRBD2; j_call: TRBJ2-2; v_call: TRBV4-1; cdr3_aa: CASSQEDPGLAVNTGELFF; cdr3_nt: TGCGCCAGCAGCCAAGAAGACCCGGGACTAGCGGTGAACACCGGGGAGCTGTTTTTT
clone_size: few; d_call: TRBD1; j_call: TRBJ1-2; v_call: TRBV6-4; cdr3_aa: CASSPGQGNYGYTF; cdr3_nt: TGTGCCAGCAGTCCGGGACAGGGGAACTATGGCTACACCTTC
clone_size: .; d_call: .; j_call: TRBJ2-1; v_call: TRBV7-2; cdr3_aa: CASSLLRSSYNEQFF; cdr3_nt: TGTGCCAGCAGCTTATTGAGGAGCTCCTACAATGAGCAGTTCTTC
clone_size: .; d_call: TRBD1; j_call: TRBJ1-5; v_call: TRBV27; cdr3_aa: CASRGTGGQPQHF; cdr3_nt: TGTGCCAGCAGGGGGACAGGGGGTCAGCCCCAGCATTTT
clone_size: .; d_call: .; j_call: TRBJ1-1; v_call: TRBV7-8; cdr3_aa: CASSLGRRTNTEAFF; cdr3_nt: TGTGCCAGCAGCTTAGGACGAAGGACGAACACTGAAGCTTTCTTT
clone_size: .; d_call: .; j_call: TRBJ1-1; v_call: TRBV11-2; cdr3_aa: CASKTDTVTEAFF; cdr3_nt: TGTGCCAGCAAGACGGACACGGTCACTGAAGCTTTCTTT